What follows is one T cell receptor beta chain and its context. Antigen specificity is unknown. The method was immunoSEQ multiplex PCR; TCRdb's version includes in-frame clones alone and lacks a portion of them. This table holds about 1 million clones, roughly 80% found once. The CDR3 is made up of 15 amino acids. Between the trimmed V and J ends, which lost 4 bases and 5 bases, there was a span of 15 bases. Germline V lookup: CDR1 SGHNT, CDR2 YYREEE (reference sequence). The sample belongs to a study of shared clonotypes between healthy human individuals. Overall study results and limits: Blood was the only sampled material, and tissue repertoires likely differ.

The material sequenced was memory CD4+ T cells sorted from blood. As to subset: CD45RA-negative fraction. The rearrangement uses TRBV5-4 and TRBJ2-2; D is possibly TRBD1 (8 bases). The sequence derives from a man younger than 35 in good health. CDR3 nucleotides: TGTGCCAGCAGCCGACAGGGGAGGGGTACCGGGGAGCTGTTTTTT. This encodes CASSRQGRGTGELFF.